Below are 18 T cell receptor beta chains sequenced from a single sample in a study of T cell repertoires in cytomegalovirus infection. MiXCR was run by TCRdb on the reads, yielding one entry per CDR3 protein. The table shows about 740,000 distinct CDR3 sequences, with approximately 34% occurring only once. Sequenced: PBMCs. The receptor set was obtained from a human donor in good health (CMV status not recorded). Some clones in this sample may be carry-over from other donors' samples.

This chain uses TRBV4-2 with TRBJ2-3; tentative D call: TRBD1 (7 bases). The CDR3 sequence is 15 residues long. V was clipped by 1 base and J by 4 bases, with 12 bases between them. CDR1 and CDR2 from the germline V gene are LGHNA and YNFKEQ. The CDR3 nucleotides read TGTGCCAGCAGCCAAGGGCAGGGGGAGGCAGATACGCAGTATTTT. Its protein is CASSQGQGEADTQYF.

The chain is built from TRBV10-3 and TRBJ1-1, with D possibly being TRBD1 (5 bases). The CDR3 covers 14 residues. Per the germline V gene, CDR1 is ENHRY and CDR2 is SYGVKD. Trimming stripped 5 bases from V and 1 base from J, with 11 bases between. CDR3 sequence (DNA): TGTGCCATCAGTCAACTTAGGGGGAACACTGAAGCTTTCTTT. It codes for CAISQLRGNTEAFF.

This clonotype occurred once. The gene calls are TRBV6-2 or TRBV6-3 and TRBJ1-1; the match to TRBD1 covers 7 bases. CDR1 is MNHEY and CDR2 is SVGEGT in the germline V gene. V gave up 5 bases and J gave up 1 base; unmatched junction bases: 7. CDR3 length: 15 amino acids. The DNA for the CDR3 is TGTGCCAGCAGTGACGCCGGGACAGAGAACACTGAAGCTTTCTTT. Translating it yields CASSDAGTENTEAFF.

To note about this clonotype: One base away lies a much larger clone, so this may be a sequencing read error. The J gene is TRBJ1-2, the V gene TRBV12-3 or TRBV12-4; D is undetermined. With 6 bases removed from V and 6 bases from J, the gap between germline ends came to 11 bases. This CDR3 contains 12 residues. Written as DNA, the CDR3 is TGTGCCAGCAGGCCCGTTCGTCATGGCTACACCTTC. This encodes CASRPVRHGYTF.

Worth noting for this clonotype: Just one base apart from a much larger clone, this may be a read error. The chain couples TRBV7-2 to TRBJ2-5; TRBD2 agrees at 11 bases. This CDR3 has 16 residues. CDR1 and CDR2 (germline): SGHTA, FQGNSA. CDR3 sequence (DNA): TGTGCCAGCAGCCGGGGGACTAGCGGATATCAAGAGCCCCAGTACTTC. Its protein is CASSRGTSGYQEPQYF.

The V gene is TRBV30, the J gene TRBJ2-2, with D possibly matching TRBD1 (5 bases). Germline V gene lookup returns CDR1 GTSNPN and CDR2 SVGIG (reference sequence). This CDR3 region has 14 residues. V lost 4 bases and J 1 base, leaving 10 bases between the germline ends. DNA of the CDR3: TGTGCCTGGACAGGGATTGAGAACACCGGGGAGCTGTTTTTT. Residues: CAWTGIENTGELFF. Complete variable domain (other parts from reference TRBV30 and TRBJ2-2): SQTIHQWPATLVQPVGSPLSLECTVEGTSNPNLYWYRQAAGRGLQLLFYSVGIGQISSEVPQNLSASRPQDRQFILSSKKLLLSDSGFYLCAWTGIENTGELFFGEGSRLTVL.

This clonotype was observed a handful of times. The V call is TRBV29-1, the J call TRBJ1-5; TRBD1 is a possible D gene (5 bases). The germline CDR1 and CDR2 sequences are SQVTM and ANQGSEA. Deletions cut 4 bases from V and 1 base from J, with 8 bases between. The length of the CDR3 is 13 residues. Written as DNA, the CDR3 is TGCAGCGTTGGCTCAGGGAGCAATCAGCCCCAGCATTTT. Its translation: CSVGSGSNQPQHF.

The chain links TRBV28 to TRBJ1-3; D possibly corresponds to TRBD1 (5 bases). Germline V lookup: CDR1 MDHEN, CDR2 SYDVKM. The CDR3 covers 16 residues. The V and J ends lost 3 bases and 2 bases respectively, with 14 bases between them. The CDR3 region is CASSFGRVTPGNTIYF. CDR3 nucleotide sequence: TGTGCCAGCAGTTTCGGCAGGGTGACCCCTGGAAACACCATATATTTT.

This clonotype was seen more than once but under ten times. The chain combines TRBV7-6 with TRBJ1-1, with TRBD1 as a possible D gene (6 bases). The germline gives CDR1 SGHVS, CDR2 FNYEAQ. The ends were cut back, 6 bases at V and 2 bases at J, with 13 bases in the middle. The CDR3 contains 14 residues. The CDR3 nucleotides are TGTGCCAGCAGGGCAGGGGAGTCAAACACTGAAGCTTTCTTT. Its translation: CASRAGESNTEAFF. The full variable domain, rest sourced from reference TRBV7-6 and TRBJ1-1, is GAGVSQSPRYKVTKRGQDVALRCDPISGHVSLYWYRQALGQGPEFLTYFNYEAQQDKSGLPNDRFSAERPEGSISTLTIQRTEQRDSAMYRCASRAGESNTEAFFGQGTRLTVV.

The rearrangement joins TRBV7-9 to TRBJ2-2; the D call may be TRBD1 or TRBD2 (5 bases each). Germline V gene data show CDR1 as SEHNR and CDR2 as FQNEAQ (reference sequence). The CDR3 sequence is 18 residues long. V lost 3 bases, J lost 3 bases, and 20 bases lay in between. The DNA of the CDR3 is TGTGCCAGCAGCTTTCGGACCGGGACCGATACCTACACCGGGGAGCTGTTTTTT. Residues: CASSFRTGTDTYTGELFF.

The rearrangement uses TRBV12-3 or TRBV12-4 and TRBJ1-5; 9 bases map to TRBD1. This CDR3 is 16 amino acids long. The V and J ends lost 4 bases and 1 base, in that order; junction bases with no gene match: 5. CDR3 bases: TGTGCCAGCAGTTATTTGGACAGGGGAAGCAATCAGCCCCAGCATTTT. Translating it yields CASSYLDRGSNQPQHF.

This clonotype was recorded only once. The V call is TRBV7-9, the J call TRBJ2-2; 15 positions agree with TRBD2. The CDR3 has 18 amino acids. Germline lookup yields CDR1 SEHNR and CDR2 FQNEAQ (reference sequence). The V segment lost 1 base and the J segment 9 bases; nucleotides outside the gene matches: 9. The CDR3 sequence: CASSLVPLGTSGRRELFF. The CDR3 region has the DNA TGTGCCAGCAGCTTAGTCCCCCTTGGGACTAGCGGGAGGAGGGAGCTGTTTTTT. Together with reference TRBV7-9 and TRBJ2-2, the CDR3 gives the full variable domain: DTGVSQNPRHKITKRGQNVTFRCDPISEHNRLYWYRQTLGQGPEFLTYFQNEAQLEKSRLLSDRFSAERPKGSFSTLEIQRTEQGDSAMYLCASSLVPLGTSGRRELFFGEGSRLTVL.

The chain carries TRBV3-1 and TRBJ1-2; 9 positions match TRBD1. V lost 0 bases, J lost 5 bases, and 10 bases stayed unmatched. This CDR3 is 17 amino acids long. Germline loops: CDR1 LGHDT, CDR2 YNNKEL (reference sequence). The CDR3, as DNA: TGTGCCAGCAGCCAAGATGAGGAACAGGGGGCGCTTTATGGCTACACCTTC. Translating it yields CASSQDEEQGALYGYTF. Using reference TRBV3-1 and TRBJ1-2 for the parts outside the CDR3, the full variable domain is DTAVSQTPKYLVTQMGNDKSIKCEQNLGHDTMYWYKQDSKKFLKIMFSYNNKELIINETVPNRFSPKSPDKAHLNLHINSLELGDSAVYFCASSQDEEQGALYGYTFGSGTRLTVV.

V gene TRBV28 combines with J gene TRBJ1-4, with D possibly TRBD1 on 5 matching bases. From germline, CDR1 is MDHEN and CDR2 SYDVKM. This CDR3 has 14 amino acids. The germline V and J ends were trimmed by 6 bases and 8 bases, with 16 bases remaining between them. In DNA form, the CDR3 reads TGTGCCAGCAGACTAACCGGGACCGGGGAAAAACTGTTTTTT. It yields the protein CASRLTGTGEKLFF.

The J gene is TRBJ1-4, the V gene TRBV6-1; D remains unclear. This CDR3 has 15 residues. Germline V gene lookup returns CDR1 MNHNS and CDR2 SASEGT. The V and J ends lost 2 bases and 3 bases respectively, with 10 bases between them. In DNA form, the CDR3 reads TGTGCCAGCAGTGAATCGGGTCGGGCTAATGAAAAACTGTTTTTT. Amino acid sequence: CASSESGRANEKLFF.

The genes are TRBV19 and TRBJ1-1, with D unclear. Between the trimmed V and J ends, which lost 7 bases and 2 bases, there was a span of 11 bases. CDR3 size: 13 residues. Germline V gene data show CDR1 as LNHDA and CDR2 as SQIVND (reference sequence). CDR3 protein: CASIYGRNTEAFF. The CDR3 bases are TGTGCCAGTATATATGGCCGCAACACTGAAGCTTTCTTT.

A note on this clonotype: The conserved final phenylalanine or tryptophan is absent from the CDR3, which likely points to a read error. This chain joins TRBV7-8 and TRBJ2-3; 8 bases match TRBD2. Losses at the gene ends were 7 bases for V and 5 bases for J; bases not matched to a gene: 8. CDR3 length equals 14 residues. CDR1 is SGHVS, CDR2 FQNEAQ, per germline. The CDR3 bases are TGTGCCAGCAAGAGACGGGAGGGAGGAGATACGCAGTATTTG. Its protein product is CASKRREGGDTQYL.

A few counts support this clonotype. The chain combines TRBV20-1 with TRBJ1-1; no definite D call. Germline V gene lookup returns CDR1 DFQATT and CDR2 SNEGSKA (reference sequence). Trimming took 6 bases from V and 5 from J, leaving 13 bases between them. The CDR3 totals 12 residues. CDR3 protein: CSAPDRETEAFF. The CDR3 nucleotides read TGCAGTGCCCCGGATCGAGAGACTGAAGCTTTCTTT.